The sample holds one count of the clone carrying this T cell receptor (beta chain). Its target is unknown. V was shortened by 3 bases and J by 3 bases, with 5 bases between the two germline ends. The germline gives CDR1 SGHAT, CDR2 FQNNGV. The CDR3 has 12 amino acids. This sample is part of a study of PD-1 blockade in classical Hodgkin lymphoma. Study-wide results and limits: Baseline TCR diversity was reportedly lower in newly diagnosed patients than in healthy donors. It was reported as lower still in relapsed/refractory patients. There was a significant rise in CD4+ TCR diversity by C4D1, with no such rise for CD8+. Nivolumab initiation under 1 year post-ASCT meant exclusion.

Autologous stem cell transplantation was followed by relapse in every patient, and brentuximab vedotin exposure varied. Data came from immunoSEQ multiplex PCR; TCRdb stores just in-frame clones and leaves some out. Of some 17,000 clones listed, about four fifths are singletons. The chain carries TRBV11-2 and TRBJ2-5; D not resolved. The specimen comprised peripheral blood mononuclear cells (PBMCs), sampled at baseline. The clonotype was recovered from a human donor with classical Hodgkin lymphoma. The DNA for the CDR3 is TGTGCCAGCAGCTTGTCCGAAGAGACCCAGTACTTC. The encoded protein is CASSLSEETQYF.